Listed below are T cell receptor beta chains from one sample, sequenced in a study of molecular identifiers for immune sequencing clone quantification. TCRdb re-called the PCR reads with MiXCR, one entry per CDR3 protein. The sample has about 640,000 distinct CDR3 sequences; 15% to 20% are singletons. Material: naive CD8+ T cells from blood, with Jurkat cell RNA spiked in. These TCRs come from a human donor in good health. Some libraries in this study had Jurkat cell RNA spiked in. The CDR3 runs from the conserved cysteine through the conserved F or W. The D gene is left open where the match is weak. Expanded clones get a size class; other rows say once, few or many, or leave the size out.

d_call: -; v_call: TRBV19; j_call: TRBJ2-3; clone_size: many; cdr3_nt: TGTGCCAGTAGTACTAGCCCCCACACAGATACGCAGTATTTT; cdr3_aa: CASSTSPHTDTQYF
d_call: -; v_call: TRBV6-1; j_call: TRBJ2-1; clone_size: many; cdr3_nt: TGTGCCAGCAGTTATCGGACAGCCACGGATGAGCAGTTCTTC; cdr3_aa: CASSYRTATDEQFF
d_call: -; v_call: TRBV12-3/TRBV12-4; j_call: TRBJ1-1; clone_size: many; cdr3_nt: TGTGCCAGCAGTTTAGCAGGGGGAGGGACTGAAGCTTTCTTT; cdr3_aa: CASSLAGGGTEAFF
d_call: -; v_call: TRBV7-9; j_call: TRBJ2-2; clone_size: many; cdr3_nt: TGTGCCAGCAGCCCACCGGGGAGACATACCGGGGAGCTGTTTTTT; cdr3_aa: CASSPPGRHTGELFF
d_call: TRBD1; v_call: TRBV29-1; j_call: TRBJ2-2; clone_size: -; cdr3_nt: TGCAGCGTCTGCTCCGGGACAGCGGAGCCCGGGGAGCTGTTTTTT; cdr3_aa: CSVCSGTAEPGELFF
d_call: -; v_call: TRBV20-1; j_call: TRBJ1-2; clone_size: many; cdr3_nt: TGCAGTGCTAGATTAACAGGCTATGGCTACACCTTC; cdr3_aa: CSARLTGYGYTF
d_call: TRBD1; v_call: TRBV3-1; j_call: TRBJ2-3; clone_size: many; cdr3_nt: TGTGCCAGCAGCCAGGGGACAGGGGATCCCCCAGATACGCAGTATTTT; cdr3_aa: CASSQGTGDPPDTQYF
d_call: -; v_call: TRBV13; j_call: TRBJ1-5; clone_size: many; cdr3_nt: TGTGCCAGCAGCTTAGGCCTTCGAAAGCAGCCCCAGCATTTT; cdr3_aa: CASSLGLRKQPQHF
d_call: -; v_call: TRBV25-1; j_call: TRBJ1-6; clone_size: few; cdr3_nt: TGTGCCAGCACTACGGGCCGTTCACCCCTCCACTTT; cdr3_aa: CASTTGRSPLHF
d_call: -; v_call: TRBV27; j_call: TRBJ1-5; clone_size: -; cdr3_nt: TGTGCCAGCAGTAGCAAGTATAATCAGCCCCAGCATTTT; cdr3_aa: CASSSKYNQPQHF
d_call: -; v_call: TRBV4-1; j_call: TRBJ2-5; clone_size: many; cdr3_nt: TGCGCCAGCAGCCAAGGGCGGACGAGCATCCAAGAGACCCAGTACTTC; cdr3_aa: CASSQGRTSIQETQYF
d_call: TRBD1; v_call: TRBV29-1; j_call: TRBJ2-5; clone_size: -; cdr3_nt: TGCAGCGTCGACGGGACAGGGGAAAACACGTACCAAGAGACCCAGTACTTC; cdr3_aa: CSVDGTGENTYQETQYF
d_call: TRBD2; v_call: TRBV27; j_call: TRBJ2-3; clone_size: few; cdr3_nt: TGTGCCAGCAGTCCCCTCTTAGCGGGAGGGGTCACAGATACGCAGTATTTT; cdr3_aa: CASSPLLAGGVTDTQYF
d_call: -; v_call: TRBV7-8; j_call: TRBJ1-5; clone_size: many; cdr3_nt: TGTGCCAGCAGCCCGGTAGTGGGGGGCAATCAGCCCCAGCATTTT; cdr3_aa: CASSPVVGGNQPQHF
d_call: -; v_call: TRBV25-1; j_call: TRBJ2-3; clone_size: once; cdr3_nt: TGTGCCAGTCCCGGGCCTGCGGGCACAGATACGCAGTATTTC; cdr3_aa: CASPGPAGTDTQYF
d_call: TRBD1; v_call: TRBV12-3/TRBV12-4; j_call: TRBJ1-5; clone_size: many; cdr3_nt: TGTGCCAGCAGTTTCGGGGACAGGGCGAATCAGCCCCAGCATTTT; cdr3_aa: CASSFGDRANQPQHF
d_call: -; v_call: TRBV12-3/TRBV12-4; j_call: TRBJ1-1; clone_size: many; cdr3_nt: TGTGCCAGCAGTTTAACGGGGAGCTCCGAAGCTTTCTTT; cdr3_aa: CASSLTGSSEAFF
d_call: -; v_call: TRBV28; j_call: TRBJ1-2; clone_size: many; cdr3_nt: TGTGCCAGCAGTTTAGTGGCAGGGGAAAACTATGGCTACACCTTC; cdr3_aa: CASSLVAGENYGYTF
d_call: TRBD2; v_call: TRBV15; j_call: TRBJ2-1; clone_size: many; cdr3_nt: TGTGCCACCAGCAGAGACCCGACTAGCTTAGGTGAGCAGTTCTTC; cdr3_aa: CATSRDPTSLGEQFF
d_call: TRBD1; v_call: TRBV10-3; j_call: TRBJ1-1; clone_size: many; cdr3_nt: TGTGCCATCAGTGGTCCGGGACAGGGCGCTGAAGCTTTCTTT; cdr3_aa: CAISGPGQGAEAFF
d_call: -; v_call: TRBV29-1; j_call: TRBJ2-2; clone_size: many; cdr3_nt: TGCAGCGTTGATGCAGGGATCCGGGGGACCGGGGAGCTGTTTTTT; cdr3_aa: CSVDAGIRGTGELFF
d_call: TRBD1; v_call: TRBV29-1; j_call: TRBJ1-5; clone_size: many; cdr3_nt: TGCAGCGTGGAACAGGGGGACGGACAGCCCCAGCATTTT; cdr3_aa: CSVEQGDGQPQHF
d_call: -; v_call: TRBV29-1; j_call: TRBJ2-4; clone_size: many; cdr3_nt: TGCAGCGTTGAAGAACGTAAGGGGAGATCCCTAGCCAAAAACATTCAGTACTTC; cdr3_aa: CSVEERKGRSLAKNIQYF
d_call: -; v_call: TRBV6-2/TRBV6-3; j_call: TRBJ2-7; clone_size: -; cdr3_nt: TGTGCCAGCAGTTACTTCCTAAGCTCCTACGAGCAGTACTTC; cdr3_aa: CASSYFLSSYEQYF
d_call: TRBD1; v_call: TRBV9; j_call: TRBJ2-6; clone_size: many; cdr3_nt: TGTGCCACCCAGGGGGCTGGGGCCAACGTCCTGACTTTC; cdr3_aa: CATQGAGANVLTF
d_call: -; v_call: TRBV20-1; j_call: TRBJ2-7; clone_size: few; cdr3_nt: TGCAGTGCTAGAGATAGCGGACAGGGAGGGTACGAGCAGTACTTC; cdr3_aa: CSARDSGQGGYEQYF
d_call: TRBD2; v_call: TRBV6-6; j_call: TRBJ2-7; clone_size: -; cdr3_nt: TGTGCCAGCGGACTAGCGGGGGTCTACGAGCAGTACTTC; cdr3_aa: CASGLAGVYEQYF
d_call: TRBD2; v_call: TRBV27; j_call: TRBJ2-7; clone_size: -; cdr3_nt: TGTGCCAGCAGTTCCAACCCGGGACTAGCGGGTCCGGGCTACGAGCAGTACTTC; cdr3_aa: CASSSNPGLAGPGYEQYF
d_call: -; v_call: TRBV3-1; j_call: TRBJ2-2; clone_size: few; cdr3_nt: TGTGCCAGCAGTAGGGGCGGGGTGGGGTCGTACCGGGAGCTGTTTTTT; cdr3_aa: CASSRGGVGSYRELFF
d_call: TRBD1; v_call: TRBV2; j_call: TRBJ1-2; clone_size: many; cdr3_nt: TGTGCCAGCAGTGAAACCGGGACAGGGAACTATGGCTACACCTTC; cdr3_aa: CASSETGTGNYGYTF
d_call: -; v_call: TRBV15; j_call: TRBJ2-1; clone_size: many; cdr3_nt: TGTGCCACCAGCAGAGCGACCTACAATGAGCAGTTCTTC; cdr3_aa: CATSRATYNEQFF
d_call: -; v_call: TRBV7-9; j_call: TRBJ1-5; clone_size: many; cdr3_nt: TGTGCCAGCAGCCCCTTCGGAGGGGTAAGCAATCAGCCCCAGCATTTT; cdr3_aa: CASSPFGGVSNQPQHF
d_call: TRBD2; v_call: TRBV4-3; j_call: TRBJ2-1; clone_size: -; cdr3_nt: TGCGCCAGCAGCCAAGACGCCCCCTGGACTAGCGGGGGACGGGAGCAGTCCTTC; cdr3_aa: CASSQDAPWTSGGREQSF
d_call: -; v_call: TRBV15; j_call: TRBJ2-3; clone_size: many; cdr3_nt: TGTGCCACCAGCAGAGATCCCAGCATTACAGATACGCAGTATTTT; cdr3_aa: CATSRDPSITDTQYF
d_call: -; v_call: TRBV7-9; j_call: TRBJ1-1; clone_size: many; cdr3_nt: TGTGCCAGCAGCTCCACTAACACTGAAGCTTTCTTT; cdr3_aa: CASSSTNTEAFF
d_call: -; v_call: TRBV6-1; j_call: TRBJ1-1; clone_size: few; cdr3_nt: TGTGCCAGCAGTGAAACGTGGGGGGGCACTGAAGCTTTCTTT; cdr3_aa: CASSETWGGTEAFF
d_call: TRBD1; v_call: TRBV7-9; j_call: TRBJ2-3; clone_size: -; cdr3_nt: TGTGCCAGCAGCTTAAGGGACAGAGATACGCAGTATTTT; cdr3_aa: CASSLRDRDTQYF
d_call: -; v_call: TRBV10-3; j_call: TRBJ2-1; clone_size: many; cdr3_nt: TGTGCCATCAGTGTCGGGGGTGAGCAGTTCTTC; cdr3_aa: CAISVGGEQFF
d_call: -; v_call: TRBV20-1; j_call: TRBJ2-3; clone_size: many; cdr3_nt: TGCAGTGCAGCTGACCCTCCCAGCACAGATACGCAGTATTTT; cdr3_aa: CSAADPPSTDTQYF
d_call: -; v_call: TRBV12-3/TRBV12-4; j_call: TRBJ1-2; clone_size: few; cdr3_nt: TGTGCCAGCAGTTTTGGGTTGTCGACGAGCTATGGCTACACCTTC; cdr3_aa: CASSFGLSTSYGYTF
d_call: -; v_call: TRBV5-4; j_call: TRBJ2-3; clone_size: -; cdr3_nt: TGTGCCAGCATTCCCTCGGGGTCGACAGATACGCAGTATTTT; cdr3_aa: CASIPSGSTDTQYF
d_call: -; v_call: TRBV2; j_call: TRBJ2-1; clone_size: few; cdr3_nt: TGTGCCAGCAGTCCTTATGTCGATGAGCAGTTCTTC; cdr3_aa: CASSPYVDEQFF
d_call: TRBD1; v_call: TRBV19; j_call: TRBJ2-7; clone_size: -; cdr3_nt: TGTGTCACCCTTGGTGTGGGACAGGCCGGCTACGAGCAGTACTTC; cdr3_aa: CVTLGVGQAGYEQYF
d_call: -; v_call: TRBV11-2; j_call: TRBJ2-3; clone_size: many; cdr3_nt: TGTGCCAGCAGCCCTAACCAACGACAGCCTAGCACAGATACGCAGTATTTT; cdr3_aa: CASSPNQRQPSTDTQYF
d_call: -; v_call: TRBV7-9; j_call: TRBJ2-5; clone_size: many; cdr3_nt: TGTGCCAGCAGCTTCCTGGGGCAGGGGCAAGAGACCCAGTACTTC; cdr3_aa: CASSFLGQGQETQYF
d_call: TRBD1; v_call: TRBV19; j_call: TRBJ2-7; clone_size: many; cdr3_nt: TGTGCCAGTAGTGCCTCCGGGACAGGGAGCTACGAGCAGTACTTC; cdr3_aa: CASSASGTGSYEQYF
d_call: TRBD2; v_call: TRBV9; j_call: TRBJ2-3; clone_size: many; cdr3_nt: TGTGCCAGCAGCGTAGACGGGGGGGCCAAAGATACGCAGTATTTT; cdr3_aa: CASSVDGGAKDTQYF
d_call: -; v_call: TRBV13; j_call: TRBJ2-3; clone_size: many; cdr3_nt: TGTGCCAGCAGCTTACTTGGCGGTAACACAGATACGCAGTATTTT; cdr3_aa: CASSLLGGNTDTQYF
d_call: -; v_call: TRBV28; j_call: TRBJ2-7; clone_size: few; cdr3_nt: TGTGCCAGCCGCATGAAACTAGACCCTTTTTGGGAGCAGTACTTC; cdr3_aa: CASRMKLDPFWEQYF
d_call: TRBD1; v_call: TRBV28; j_call: TRBJ2-5; clone_size: -; cdr3_nt: TGTACCAGCAGATCCCAGGGACAGGGGAAGGAGACCCAGTACTTC; cdr3_aa: CTSRSQGQGKETQYF
d_call: -; v_call: TRBV5-4; j_call: TRBJ2-3; clone_size: many; cdr3_nt: TGTGCCAGCAGGGTATTCCGCACAGATACGCAGTATTTT; cdr3_aa: CASRVFRTDTQYF
d_call: -; v_call: TRBV4-3; j_call: TRBJ1-5; clone_size: -; cdr3_nt: TGCGCCAGCAGCCAAGATGTCCCCAGCAATCAGCCCCAGCATTTT; cdr3_aa: CASSQDVPSNQPQHF
d_call: TRBD1; v_call: TRBV28; j_call: TRBJ1-5; clone_size: many; cdr3_nt: TGTGCCAGCAGTTTACCTTTCGGACAGGAGCTGGGTGACAATCAGCCCCAGCATTTT; cdr3_aa: CASSLPFGQELGDNQPQHF